A single sample is the source of the 8 T cell receptor beta chains below, sequenced in a study of T cells in Graves' hyperthyroidism and ophthalmopathy. Regions amplified from RNA transcripts were the TCR beta CDR3 regions. A first-round RT-PCR of the TCR CDR3 used the HTBI primer set. From the multiplex PCR reads, TCRdb called clonotypes with MiXCR, one entry per CDR3 protein. The table shows hundreds of thousands of distinct CDR3 sequences, with just under 45% occurring only once. Source material: peripheral blood or thyroid tissue (not recorded which). The receptors were gathered from an adult man with Graves' disease, either hyperthyroidism or ophthalmopathy (not recorded which).

V is TRBV9 and J is TRBJ1-3, with unresolved D. Trimming shortened V by 4 bases and J by 4 bases, and 6 bases separated the two germline ends. The V gene's germline CDR1 is SGDLS and CDR2 YYNGEE. This CDR3 spans 12 amino acids. CDR3 bases: TGTGCCAGCAGCCCCCAGGGAAACACCATATATTTT. It translates to CASSPQGNTIYF.

This clonotype was seen many times. This chain links TRBV7-9 with TRBJ1-2; tentative D call: TRBD1 (5 bases). CDR3 length equals 13 residues. Germline-derived CDR1 and CDR2 are SEHNR and FQNEAQ (reference sequence). V was clipped by 5 bases and J by 6 bases, with 13 bases between them. The CDR3 here is CASSPTGTNGYTF. CDR3 nucleotides: TGTGCCAGCAGCCCTACCGGGACGAATGGCTACACCTTC.

The chain's CDR3 is CASSYPRSNQPQHF. The CDR3 DNA reads TGTGCCAGCAGTTACCCCCGATCCAATCAGCCCCAGCATTTT. The V and J genes are TRBV7-8 and TRBJ1-5; D remains unclear. The CDR3 totals 14 residues. With 6 bases removed from V and 3 bases from J, the gap between germline ends came to 12 bases. The germline V gene has CDR1 SGHVS and CDR2 FQNEAQ. The variable domain in full, completed from reference TRBV7-8 and TRBJ1-5, reads GAGVSQSPRYKVAKRGQDVALRCDPISGHVSLFWYQQALGQGPEFLTYFQNEAQLDKSGLPSDRFFAERPEGSVSTLKIQRTQQEDSAVYLCASSYPRSNQPQHFGDGTRLSIL.

This clonotype has only a few counts. The chain links TRBV20-1 to TRBJ1-2, with 9 bases aligning to TRBD1. The J segment lost 4 bases and the V segment lost 4 bases, leaving 7 bases of the junction unmatched. Per the germline V gene, CDR1 is DFQATT and CDR2 is SNEGSKA (reference sequence). CDR3 length: 14 amino acids. The CDR3 is CSAKARTGAYGYTF. The CDR3 DNA reads TGCAGTGCTAAGGCGCGGACAGGGGCCTATGGCTACACCTTC.

Points on this clonotype: A much larger clone differs by one base, so this may be a read error. The chain recombines TRBV6-5 with TRBJ1-1; a weak D match, TRBD1 (6 bases). The length of the CDR3 is 11 residues. Germline V lookup: CDR1 MNHEY, CDR2 SVGAGI. V was clipped by 7 bases and J by 5 bases, with 8 bases between them. CDR3 sequence reads: CASTQGTEAFF. The CDR3 coding sequence is TGTGCCAGCACCCAGGGGACTGAAGCTTTCTTT.

This clonotype occurred many times. This chain connects TRBV24-1 to TRBJ2-5; D uncertain. The ends were cut back, 3 bases at V and 5 bases at J, with 12 bases in the middle. Germline V gene lookup returns CDR1 KGHDR and CDR2 SFDVKD. The CDR3 totals 14 residues. Here the CDR3 DNA reads TGTGCCACCAGTGATCTCGACAATACGGAGACCCAGTACTTC. It specifies CATSDLDNTETQYF.

This clonotype turned up a few times. The J gene is TRBJ2-7, the V gene TRBV20-1; TRBD2 is a possible D gene (5 bases). Trimming stripped 6 bases from V and 5 bases from J, with 20 bases between. Germline CDR1 and CDR2: DFQATT and SNEGSKA (reference sequence). The CDR3 runs to 14 residues. CDR3 bases: TGCAGTGCAGCAGGACGGGGTGCCACCCACGAGCAGTACTTC. Protein product: CSAAGRGATHEQYF.

V usage is TRBV20-1 and J usage is TRBJ1-1; D gene unclear. Deletions cut 2 bases from V and 8 bases from J, with 15 bases between. This CDR3 spans 13 amino acids. CDR1 and CDR2 (germline): DFQATT, SNEGSKA (reference sequence). The CDR3 DNA follows: TGCAGTGCTAGAAATCCCCGGTCTTTAGAAGCTTTCTTT. It codes for CSARNPRSLEAFF.